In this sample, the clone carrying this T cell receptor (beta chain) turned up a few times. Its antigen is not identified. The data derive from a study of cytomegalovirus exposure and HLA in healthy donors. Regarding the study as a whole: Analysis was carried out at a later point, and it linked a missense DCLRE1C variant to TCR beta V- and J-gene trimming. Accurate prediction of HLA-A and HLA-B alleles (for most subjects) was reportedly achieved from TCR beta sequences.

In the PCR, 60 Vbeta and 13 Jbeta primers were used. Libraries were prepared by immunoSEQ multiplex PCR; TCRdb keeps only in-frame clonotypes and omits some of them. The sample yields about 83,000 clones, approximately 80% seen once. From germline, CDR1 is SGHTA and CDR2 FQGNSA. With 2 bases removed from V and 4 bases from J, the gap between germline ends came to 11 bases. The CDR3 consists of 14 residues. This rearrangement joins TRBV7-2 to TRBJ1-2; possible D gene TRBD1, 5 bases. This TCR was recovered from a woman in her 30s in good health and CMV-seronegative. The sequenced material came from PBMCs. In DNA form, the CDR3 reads TGTGCCAGCAGCTTATTCCAGCAGGGCTATGGCTACACCTTC. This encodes CASSLFQQGYGYTF.